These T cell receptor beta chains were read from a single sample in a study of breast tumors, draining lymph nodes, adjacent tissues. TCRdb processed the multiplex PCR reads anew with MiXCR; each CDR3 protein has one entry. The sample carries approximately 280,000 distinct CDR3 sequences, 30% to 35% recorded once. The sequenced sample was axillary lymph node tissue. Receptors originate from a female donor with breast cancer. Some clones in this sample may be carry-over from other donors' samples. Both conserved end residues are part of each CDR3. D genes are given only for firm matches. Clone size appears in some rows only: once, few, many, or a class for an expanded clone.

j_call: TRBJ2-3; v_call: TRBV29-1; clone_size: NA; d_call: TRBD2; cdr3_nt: TGCAGCGTTCGATTGACTAGCGGGAGGGTGGCAGATACGCAGTATTTT; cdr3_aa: CSVRLTSGRVADTQYF
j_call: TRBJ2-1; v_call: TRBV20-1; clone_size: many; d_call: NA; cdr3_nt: TGCAGGGAAACCAGCGGGCGCACCGAGCAGTTCTTC; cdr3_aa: CRETSGRTEQFF
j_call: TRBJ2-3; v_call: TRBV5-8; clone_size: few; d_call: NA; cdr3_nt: TGTGCCAGCAGCTTTTACCGGGCGCCTGTCACAGATACGCAGTATTTT; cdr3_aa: CASSFYRAPVTDTQYF
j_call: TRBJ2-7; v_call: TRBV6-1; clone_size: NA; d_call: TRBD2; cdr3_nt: TGTGCCGGCAGTGTGACTAGCGGGGCACCCCACGAGCAGTACTTC; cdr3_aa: CAGSVTSGAPHEQYF
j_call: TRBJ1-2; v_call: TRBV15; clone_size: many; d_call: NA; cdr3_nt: TGTGCCACCAGCAGGGGGGGGGGCGACTATGGCTACACCTTC; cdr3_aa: CATSRGGGDYGYTF
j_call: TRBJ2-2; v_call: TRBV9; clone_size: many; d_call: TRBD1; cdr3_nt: TGTGCCAGCAGCGTAGGCGCCGGGACAGGGACCGGGGAGCTGTTTTTT; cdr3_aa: CASSVGAGTGTGELFF
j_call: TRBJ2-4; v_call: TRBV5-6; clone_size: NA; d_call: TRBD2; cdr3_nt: TGTGCCAGCAGTTTGCTAGCGGGGGAAAACATTCAGTACTTC; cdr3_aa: CASSLLAGENIQYF
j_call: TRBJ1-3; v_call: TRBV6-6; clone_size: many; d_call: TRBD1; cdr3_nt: TGTGCCAGCACACAGGGGATATACCCTGGAAACACCATATATTTT; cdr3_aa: CASTQGIYPGNTIYF
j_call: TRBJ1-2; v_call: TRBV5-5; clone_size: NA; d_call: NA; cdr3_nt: TGTGCCAGCAGTCAGGAGGCAGGCATTAACTATGGCTACACCTTC; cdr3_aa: CASSQEAGINYGYTF
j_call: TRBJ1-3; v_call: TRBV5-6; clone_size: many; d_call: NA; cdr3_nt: TGTGCCAGCAGTCCAACAGGGAGGATTGGAAACACCATATATTTT; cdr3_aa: CASSPTGRIGNTIYF
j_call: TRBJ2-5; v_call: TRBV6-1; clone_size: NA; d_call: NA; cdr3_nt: TGTGCCAGCAGTGAAATGGCCACCGCACCGATCCTGGACTTC; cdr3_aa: CASSEMATAPILDF
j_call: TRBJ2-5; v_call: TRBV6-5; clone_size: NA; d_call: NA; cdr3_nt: TGTGCCAGCCACACCGACAGGTTTGGGCAAGAGACCCAGTACTTC; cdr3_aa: CASHTDRFGQETQYF
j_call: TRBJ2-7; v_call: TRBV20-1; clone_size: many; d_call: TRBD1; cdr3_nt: TGCAGTGCTAGGGACCGACAGGGGTTAGCCTACGAGCAGTACTTC; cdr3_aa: CSARDRQGLAYEQYF
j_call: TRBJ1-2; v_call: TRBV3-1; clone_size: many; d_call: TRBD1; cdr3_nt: TGTGCCAGCAGCCAAACACAGGGGAGCGGCTACACCTTC; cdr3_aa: CASSQTQGSGYTF
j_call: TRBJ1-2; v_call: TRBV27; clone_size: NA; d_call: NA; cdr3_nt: TGTGCCAGCAGTTTACAGGGCATTCATGGCTACACCTTC; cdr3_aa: CASSLQGIHGYTF
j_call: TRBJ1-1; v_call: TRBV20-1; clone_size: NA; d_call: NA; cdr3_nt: TGCAGTGCTAGGGAGACAGTGAACACTGAAGCTTTCTTT; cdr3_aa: CSARETVNTEAFF
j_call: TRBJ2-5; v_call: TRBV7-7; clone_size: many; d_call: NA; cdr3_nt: TGTGCTAGCAGCTACGGGACTCAGTACCAAGAGACCCAGTACTTC; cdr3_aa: CASSYGTQYQETQYF
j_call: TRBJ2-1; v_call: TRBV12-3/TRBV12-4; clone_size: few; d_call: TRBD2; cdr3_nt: TGTGCCAGCAGTTTCGCGGGACTAGCACTGTACAATGAGCAGTTCTTC; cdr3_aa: CASSFAGLALYNEQFF
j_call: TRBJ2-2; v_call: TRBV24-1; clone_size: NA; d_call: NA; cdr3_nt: TGTGCCACCAGTCTAGGGACCGGGGAGCTGTTTTTT; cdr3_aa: CATSLGTGELFF
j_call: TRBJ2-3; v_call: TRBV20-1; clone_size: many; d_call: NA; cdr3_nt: TGCAGTGCTAAGGACTATCCTAGCACAGATACGCAGTATTTT; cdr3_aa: CSAKDYPSTDTQYF
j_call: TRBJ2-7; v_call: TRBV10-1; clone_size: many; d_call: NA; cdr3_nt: TGCGCCAGCAGTGAGTCGACTCGGGGGATCGGGCACGAGCAGTACTTC; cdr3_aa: CASSESTRGIGHEQYF
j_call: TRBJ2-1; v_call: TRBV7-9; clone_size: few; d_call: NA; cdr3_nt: TGTGCCAGCAGCCGGGACACCTCCTACAATGAGCAGTTCTTC; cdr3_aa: CASSRDTSYNEQFF
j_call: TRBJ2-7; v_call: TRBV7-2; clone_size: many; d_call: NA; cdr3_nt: TGTGCCAGCAGCTCCGAGGACGGGGTCCACGAGCAGTACTTC; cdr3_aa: CASSSEDGVHEQYF
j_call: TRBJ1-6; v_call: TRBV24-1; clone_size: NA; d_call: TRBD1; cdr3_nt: TGTGCCACCAGTGATGTTGGAGGACAGGGATCACCCCTCCACTTT; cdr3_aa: CATSDVGGQGSPLHF
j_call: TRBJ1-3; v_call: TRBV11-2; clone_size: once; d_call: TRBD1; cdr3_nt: TGTGCCAGCAGCCAAGTTGGGGACAGGGGCTCTGGAAACACCATATATTTT; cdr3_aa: CASSQVGDRGSGNTIYF
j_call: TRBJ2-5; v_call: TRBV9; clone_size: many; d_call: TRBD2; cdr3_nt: TGTGCCAGCAGCCCGAGCGCAGCGGGAGTGAGAGAGACCCAGTACTTC; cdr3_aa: CASSPSAAGVRETQYF
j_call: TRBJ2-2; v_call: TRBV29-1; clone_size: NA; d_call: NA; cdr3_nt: TGCAGCGTTGAAGACGGGAACACCGGGGAGCTGTTTTTT; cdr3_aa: CSVEDGNTGELFF
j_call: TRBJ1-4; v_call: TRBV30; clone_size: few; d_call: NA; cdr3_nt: TGTGCCTGGAGTCGACCAATTTTGGGTAATGAAAAACTGTTTTTT; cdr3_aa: CAWSRPILGNEKLFF
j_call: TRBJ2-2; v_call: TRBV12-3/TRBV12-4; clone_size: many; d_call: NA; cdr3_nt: TGTGCCAGCTGGCCTACGAACACCGGGGAGCTGTTTTTT; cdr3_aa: CASWPTNTGELFF
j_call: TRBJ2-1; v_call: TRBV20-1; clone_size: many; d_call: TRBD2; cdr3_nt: TGCAGTGCTAGGGGGACTAGCGGGAGAGGTGAGCAGTTCTTC; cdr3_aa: CSARGTSGRGEQFF
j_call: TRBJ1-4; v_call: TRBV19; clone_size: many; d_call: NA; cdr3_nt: TGTGCCAGTAGGAAATTCGGAAGGGGGAATGAAAAACTGTTTTTT; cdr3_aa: CASRKFGRGNEKLFF
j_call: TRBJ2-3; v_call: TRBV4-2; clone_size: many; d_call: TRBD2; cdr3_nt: TGTGCCAGCAGCCAATGGCCGACTAGCGGGAGTCGGAGCACAGATACGCAGTATTTT; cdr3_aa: CASSQWPTSGSRSTDTQYF
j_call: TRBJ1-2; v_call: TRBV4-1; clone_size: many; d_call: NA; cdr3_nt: TGCGCCAGCAGCCATCAGGCCAAATATGGCTACACCTTC; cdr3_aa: CASSHQAKYGYTF
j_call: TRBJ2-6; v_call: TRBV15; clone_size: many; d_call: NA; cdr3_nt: TGTGCCACCAGCAGAGACAGGGGTAGCTCTGGGGCCAACGTCCTGACTTTC; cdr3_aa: CATSRDRGSSGANVLTF
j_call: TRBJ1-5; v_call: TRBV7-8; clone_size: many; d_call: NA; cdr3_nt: TGTGCCAGCAGCTTAGATGGCGGGGTTAGCAATCAGCCCCAGCATTTT; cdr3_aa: CASSLDGGVSNQPQHF
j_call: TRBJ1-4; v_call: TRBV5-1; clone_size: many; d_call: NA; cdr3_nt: TGCGCCAGCAGCGGGGGACACCTCTCTAATGAAAAACTGTTTTTT; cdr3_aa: CASSGGHLSNEKLFF
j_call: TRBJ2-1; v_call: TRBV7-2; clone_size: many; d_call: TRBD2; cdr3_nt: TGTGCCAGCAGCTCCCATAGCGGGATGGGCGCATACAATGAGCAGTTCTTC; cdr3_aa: CASSSHSGMGAYNEQFF
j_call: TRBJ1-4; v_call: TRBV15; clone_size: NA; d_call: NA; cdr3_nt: TGTGCCACTGGGAATGGACCTACTAATGAAAAACTGTTTTTT; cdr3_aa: CATGNGPTNEKLFF
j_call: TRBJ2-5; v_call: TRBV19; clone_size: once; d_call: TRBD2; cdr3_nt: TGTGCCAGTAGTAAAGCGGGAGGAGGGGAGACCCAGTACTTC; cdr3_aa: CASSKAGGGETQYF